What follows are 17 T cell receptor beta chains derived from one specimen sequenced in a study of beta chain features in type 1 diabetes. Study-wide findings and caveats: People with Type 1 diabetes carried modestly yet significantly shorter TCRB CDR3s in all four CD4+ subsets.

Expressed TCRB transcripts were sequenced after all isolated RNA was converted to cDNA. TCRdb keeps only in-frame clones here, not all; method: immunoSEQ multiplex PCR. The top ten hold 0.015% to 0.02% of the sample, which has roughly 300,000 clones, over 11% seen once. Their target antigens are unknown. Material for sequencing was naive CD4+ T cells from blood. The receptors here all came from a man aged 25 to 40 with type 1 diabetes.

CDR3 sequence (DNA): TGTGCCAGCAGCGTAGAGGCTAGCCCATGGAGCTCCTACAATGAGCAGTTCTTC. This sequence encodes CASSVEASPWSSYNEQFF. The rearrangement links TRBV9 to TRBJ2-1, with D tentatively TRBD2 (5 bases). The CDR3 loop spans 18 amino acids. V dropped 0 bases and J dropped 0 bases, with 16 bases sitting between them. Per the germline V gene, CDR1 is SGDLS and CDR2 is YYNGEE.

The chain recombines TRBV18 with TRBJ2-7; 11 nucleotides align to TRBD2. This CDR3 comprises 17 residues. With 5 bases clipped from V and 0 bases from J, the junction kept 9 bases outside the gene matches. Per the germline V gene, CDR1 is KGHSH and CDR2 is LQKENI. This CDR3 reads CASSSGLAGKSSYEQYF. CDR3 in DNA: TGTGCCAGCTCAAGCGGACTAGCGGGTAAAAGCTCCTACGAGCAGTACTTC.

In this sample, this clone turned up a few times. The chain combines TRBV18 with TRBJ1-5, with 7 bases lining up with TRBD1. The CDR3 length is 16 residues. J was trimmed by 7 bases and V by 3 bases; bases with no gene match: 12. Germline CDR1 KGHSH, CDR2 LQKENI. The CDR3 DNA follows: TGTGCCAGCTCACCGCAACTGGTCACAGGGGACCAGCCCCAGCATTTT. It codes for CASSPQLVTGDQPQHF.

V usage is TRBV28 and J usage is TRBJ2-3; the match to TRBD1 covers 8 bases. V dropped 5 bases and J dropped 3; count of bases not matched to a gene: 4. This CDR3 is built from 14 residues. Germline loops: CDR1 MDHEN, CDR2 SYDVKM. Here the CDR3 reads CASSTTGGTDTQYF. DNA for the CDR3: TGTGCCAGCAGTACTACAGGGGGAACAGATACGCAGTATTTT. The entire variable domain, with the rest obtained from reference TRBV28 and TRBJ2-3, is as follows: DVKVTQSSRYLVKRTGEKVFLECVQDMDHENMFWYRQDPGLGLRLIYFSYDVKMKEKGDIPEGYSVSREKKERFSLILESASTNQTSMYLCASSTTGGTDTQYFGPGTRLTVL.

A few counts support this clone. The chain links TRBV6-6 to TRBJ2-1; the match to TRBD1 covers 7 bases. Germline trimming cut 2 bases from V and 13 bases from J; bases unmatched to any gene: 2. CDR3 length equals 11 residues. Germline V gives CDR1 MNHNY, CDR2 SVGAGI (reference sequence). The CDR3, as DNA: TGTGCCAGCAGTTACAGGGGGCCCCAGTTCTTC. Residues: CASSYRGPQFF.

The CDR3: CASSSPGRARQTQYF. CDR3 bases: TGTGCCAGCAGCTCACCCGGGAGGGCTAGGCAGACCCAGTACTTC. The chain has TRBV5-4 and TRBJ2-5; TRBD2 matches 8 bases. V dropped 3 bases and J dropped 6; count of bases not matched to a gene: 10. Germline CDR1 reads SGHNT; CDR2 reads YYREEE (reference sequence). CDR3 length: 15 amino acids.

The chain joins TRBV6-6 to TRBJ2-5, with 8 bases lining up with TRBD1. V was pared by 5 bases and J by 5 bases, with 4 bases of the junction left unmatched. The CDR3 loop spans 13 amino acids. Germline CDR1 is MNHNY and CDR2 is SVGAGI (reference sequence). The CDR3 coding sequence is TGTGCCAGCAGTGGGACAGGCTACGAGACCCAGTACTTC. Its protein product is CASSGTGYETQYF.

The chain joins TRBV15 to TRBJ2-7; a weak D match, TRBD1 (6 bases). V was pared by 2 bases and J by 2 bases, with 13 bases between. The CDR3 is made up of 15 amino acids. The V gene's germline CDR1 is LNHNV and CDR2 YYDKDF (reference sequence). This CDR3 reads CATSRPGQQAYEQYF. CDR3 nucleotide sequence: TGTGCCACCAGCAGACCCGGACAGCAAGCCTACGAGCAGTACTTC.

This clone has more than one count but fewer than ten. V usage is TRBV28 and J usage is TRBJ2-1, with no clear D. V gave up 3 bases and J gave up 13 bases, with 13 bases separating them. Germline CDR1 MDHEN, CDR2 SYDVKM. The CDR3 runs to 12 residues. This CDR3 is CASSLVGLDQFF. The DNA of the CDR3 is TGTGCCAGCAGTTTGGTTGGGCTCGACCAGTTCTTC.

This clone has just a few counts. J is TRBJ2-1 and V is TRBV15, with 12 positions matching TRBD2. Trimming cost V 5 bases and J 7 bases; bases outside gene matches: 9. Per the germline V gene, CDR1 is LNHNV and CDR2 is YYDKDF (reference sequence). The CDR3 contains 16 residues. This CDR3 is CATSGKTSGSGNEQFF. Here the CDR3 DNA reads TGTGCCACCAGCGGAAAGACTAGCGGGAGTGGGAATGAGCAGTTCTTC.

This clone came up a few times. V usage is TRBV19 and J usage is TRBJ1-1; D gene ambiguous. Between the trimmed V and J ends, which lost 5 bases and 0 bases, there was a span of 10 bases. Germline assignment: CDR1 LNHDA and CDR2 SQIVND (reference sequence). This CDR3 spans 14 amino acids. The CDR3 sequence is CASSVGVMNTEAFF. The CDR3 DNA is TGTGCCAGTAGTGTCGGGGTTATGAACACTGAAGCTTTCTTT.

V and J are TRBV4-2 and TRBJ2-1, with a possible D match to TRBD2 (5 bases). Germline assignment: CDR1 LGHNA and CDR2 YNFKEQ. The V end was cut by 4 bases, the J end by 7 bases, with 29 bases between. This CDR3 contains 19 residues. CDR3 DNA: TGTGCCAGCAGCCTCGGAGTGCTCGCTTCGCTAGCTGTACATAATGAGCAGTTCTTC. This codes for CASSLGVLASLAVHNEQFF.

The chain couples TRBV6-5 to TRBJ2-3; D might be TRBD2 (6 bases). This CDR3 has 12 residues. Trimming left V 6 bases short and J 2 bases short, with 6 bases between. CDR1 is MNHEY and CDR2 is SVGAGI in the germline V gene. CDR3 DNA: TGTGCCAGCAGGGACTACACAGATACGCAGTATTTT. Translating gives CASRDYTDTQYF.

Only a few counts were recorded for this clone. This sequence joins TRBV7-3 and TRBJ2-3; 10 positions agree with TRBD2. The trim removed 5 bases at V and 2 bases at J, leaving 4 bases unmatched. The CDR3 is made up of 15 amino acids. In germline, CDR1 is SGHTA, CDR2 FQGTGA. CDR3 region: CASSQGTSVTDTQYF. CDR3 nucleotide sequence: TGTGCCAGCAGCCAGGGGACTAGCGTCACAGATACGCAGTATTTT.

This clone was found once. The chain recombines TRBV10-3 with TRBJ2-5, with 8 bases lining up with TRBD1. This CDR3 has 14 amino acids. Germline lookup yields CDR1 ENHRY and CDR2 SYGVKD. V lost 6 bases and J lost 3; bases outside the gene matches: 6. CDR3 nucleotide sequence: TGTGCCATCAGCCCCGGGACAGGAAAAGAGACCCAGTACTTC. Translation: CAISPGTGKETQYF.

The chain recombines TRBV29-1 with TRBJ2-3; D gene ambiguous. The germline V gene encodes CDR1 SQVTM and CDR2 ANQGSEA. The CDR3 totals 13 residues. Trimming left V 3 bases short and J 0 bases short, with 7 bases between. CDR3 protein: CSVDPTSTDTQYF. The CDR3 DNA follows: TGCAGCGTTGACCCGACTAGCACAGATACGCAGTATTTT.

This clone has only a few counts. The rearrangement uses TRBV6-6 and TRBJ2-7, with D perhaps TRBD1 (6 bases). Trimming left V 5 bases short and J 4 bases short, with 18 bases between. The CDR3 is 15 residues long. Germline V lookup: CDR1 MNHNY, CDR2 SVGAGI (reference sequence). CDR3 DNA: TGTGCCAGCAGTCCGGTGTGGGGGCGTCGGTACGAGCAGTACTTC. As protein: CASSPVWGRRYEQYF.